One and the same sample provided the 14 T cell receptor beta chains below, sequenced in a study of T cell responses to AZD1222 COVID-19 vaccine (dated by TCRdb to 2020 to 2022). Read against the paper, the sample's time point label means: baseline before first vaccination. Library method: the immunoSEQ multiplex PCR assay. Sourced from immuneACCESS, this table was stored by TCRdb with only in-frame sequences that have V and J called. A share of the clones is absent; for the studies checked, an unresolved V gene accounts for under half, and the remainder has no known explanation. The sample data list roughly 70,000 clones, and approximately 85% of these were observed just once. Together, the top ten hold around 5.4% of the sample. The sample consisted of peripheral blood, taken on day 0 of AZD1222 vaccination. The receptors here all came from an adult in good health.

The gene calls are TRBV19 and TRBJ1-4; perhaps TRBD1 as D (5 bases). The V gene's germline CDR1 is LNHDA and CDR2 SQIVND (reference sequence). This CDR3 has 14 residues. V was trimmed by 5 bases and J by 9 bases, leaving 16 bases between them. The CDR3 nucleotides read TGTGCCAGTAGTCCCCAGGGTGACATGAAAAAACTGTTTTTT. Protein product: CASSPQGDMKKLFF.

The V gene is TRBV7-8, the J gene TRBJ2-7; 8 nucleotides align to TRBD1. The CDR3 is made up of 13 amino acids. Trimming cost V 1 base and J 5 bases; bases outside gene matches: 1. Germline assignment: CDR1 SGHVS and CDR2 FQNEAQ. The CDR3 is CASSLGQGNEQYF. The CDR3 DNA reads TGTGCCAGCAGCTTAGGACAGGGGAACGAGCAGTACTTC.

CDR3 residues: CASSSPSGRLDEQYF. CDR3 nucleotide sequence: TGTGCCAGCAGCTCCCCCAGCGGGCGCCTCGACGAGCAGTACTTC. J is TRBJ2-7 and V is TRBV13, with a possible D match to TRBD2 (6 bases). Germline CDR1 and CDR2: PRHDT and FYEKMQ (reference sequence). The CDR3 has 15 amino acids. V lost 4 bases, J lost 5 bases, and 18 bases lay in between. Combining the CDR3 with reference TRBV13 and TRBJ2-7 gives the whole variable domain AAGVIQSPRHLIKEKRETATLKCYPIPRHDTVYWYQQGPGQDPQFLISFYEKMQSDKGSIPDRFSAQQFSDYHSELNMSSLELGDSALYFCASSSPSGRLDEQYFGPGTRLTVT.

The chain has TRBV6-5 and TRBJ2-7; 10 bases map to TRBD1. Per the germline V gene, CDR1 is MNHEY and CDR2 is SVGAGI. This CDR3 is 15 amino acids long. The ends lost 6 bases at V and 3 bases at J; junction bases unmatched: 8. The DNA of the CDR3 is TGTGCCAGCAGACCTTCTCGGGACAGGGGCTACGAGCAGTACTTC. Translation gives CASRPSRDRGYEQYF.

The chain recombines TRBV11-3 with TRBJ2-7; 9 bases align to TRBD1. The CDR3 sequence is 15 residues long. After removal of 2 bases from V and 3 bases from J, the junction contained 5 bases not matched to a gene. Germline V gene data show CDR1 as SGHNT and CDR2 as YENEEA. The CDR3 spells CASSLNRDRDYEQYF. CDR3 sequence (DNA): TGTGCCAGCAGCTTAAACCGGGACAGGGACTACGAGCAGTACTTC.

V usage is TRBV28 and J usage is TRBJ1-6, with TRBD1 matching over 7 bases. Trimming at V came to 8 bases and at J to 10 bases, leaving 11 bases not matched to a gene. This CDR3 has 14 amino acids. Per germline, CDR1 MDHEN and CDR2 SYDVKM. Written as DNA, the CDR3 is TGTGCCAGCTCTGGGGTAGGGGGCGAATCACCCCTCCACTTT. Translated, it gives CASSGVGGESPLHF.

CDR3 sequence reads: CASGSGQGNQPQHF. DNA of the CDR3: TGTGCTAGTGGTTCCGGACAGGGGAATCAGCCCCAGCATTTT. The chain combines TRBV12-5 with TRBJ1-5; the match to TRBD1 covers 9 bases. This CDR3 contains 14 residues. Per the germline V gene, CDR1 is LGHNT and CDR2 is FRNRAP. The ends lost 4 bases at V and 4 bases at J; junction bases unmatched: 2. Combining the CDR3 with reference TRBV12-5 and TRBJ1-5 gives the whole variable domain DARVTQTPRHKVTEMGQEVTMRCQPILGHNTVFWYRQTMMQGLELLAYFRNRAPLDDSGMPKDRFSAEMPDATLATLKIQPSEPRDSAVYFCASGSGQGNQPQHFGDGTRLSIL.

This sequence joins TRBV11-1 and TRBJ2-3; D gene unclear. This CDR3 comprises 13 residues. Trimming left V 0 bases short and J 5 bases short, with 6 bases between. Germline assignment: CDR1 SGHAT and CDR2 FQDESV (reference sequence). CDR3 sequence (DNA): TGTGCCAGCAGCTTAGCGCCGGGAGATACGCAGTATTTT. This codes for CASSLAPGDTQYF.

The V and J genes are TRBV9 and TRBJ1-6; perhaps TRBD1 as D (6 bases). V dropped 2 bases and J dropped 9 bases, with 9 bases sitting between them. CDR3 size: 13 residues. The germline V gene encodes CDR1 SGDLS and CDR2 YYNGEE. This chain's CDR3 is CASSVGQTSPLHF. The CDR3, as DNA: TGTGCCAGCAGCGTCGGACAGACTTCACCCCTCCACTTT.

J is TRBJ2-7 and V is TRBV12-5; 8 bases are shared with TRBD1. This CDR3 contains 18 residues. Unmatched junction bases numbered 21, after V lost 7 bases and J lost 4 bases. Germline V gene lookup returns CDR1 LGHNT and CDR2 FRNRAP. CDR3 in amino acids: CASDCDFGTGQIFYEQYF. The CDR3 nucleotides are TGTGCTAGTGACTGTGACTTCGGGACAGGTCAGATCTTTTACGAGCAGTACTTC.

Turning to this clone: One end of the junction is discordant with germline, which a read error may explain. The chain's CDR3 is CASSVGESYEQYF. CDR3 nucleotides: TGTGCTAGCAGCGTTGGGGAGTCCTACGAGCAGTACTTC. The chain has TRBV7-7 and TRBJ2-7; D is perhaps TRBD2 (5 bases). From germline, CDR1 is SSHAT and CDR2 FNYEAQ (reference sequence). This CDR3 spans 13 amino acids. Looking up the rest from reference TRBV7-7 and TRBJ2-7 gives the full variable domain: GAGVSQSPRYKVTKRGQDVTLRCDPISSHATLYWYQQALGQGPEFLTYFNYEAQPDKSGLPSDRFSAERPEGSISTLTIQRTEQRDSAMYRCASSVGESYEQYFGPGTRLTVT.

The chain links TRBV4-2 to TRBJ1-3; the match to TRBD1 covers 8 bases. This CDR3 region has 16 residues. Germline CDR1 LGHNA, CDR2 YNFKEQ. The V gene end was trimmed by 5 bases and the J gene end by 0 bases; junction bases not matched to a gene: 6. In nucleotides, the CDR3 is TGTGCCAGCAGCGCCGGACAGGGTGGCTCTGGAAACACCATATATTTT. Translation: CASSAGQGGSGNTIYF.

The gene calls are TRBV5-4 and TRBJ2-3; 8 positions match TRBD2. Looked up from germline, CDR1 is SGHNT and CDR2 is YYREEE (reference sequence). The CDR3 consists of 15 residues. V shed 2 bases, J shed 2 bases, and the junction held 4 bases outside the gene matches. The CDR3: CASSLSTSATDTQYF. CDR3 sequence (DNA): TGTGCCAGCAGCTTATCGACTAGCGCCACAGATACGCAGTATTTT.

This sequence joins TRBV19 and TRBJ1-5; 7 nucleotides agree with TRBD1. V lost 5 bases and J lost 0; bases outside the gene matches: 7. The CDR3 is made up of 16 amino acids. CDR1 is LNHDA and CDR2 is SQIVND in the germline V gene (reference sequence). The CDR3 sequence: CASSGRTGHSNQPQHF. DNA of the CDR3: TGTGCCAGTAGTGGGCGGACAGGACATAGCAATCAGCCCCAGCATTTT.